Listed below are T cell receptor beta chains from one sample, sequenced in a study of metastatic and nonmetastatic thyroid tumors. TCRdb re-clonotyped the PCR reads through MiXCR. Of under 15,000 clones in the sample, roughly 21% were seen once. Sequencing used adjacent normal tissue. These receptors originate from a female donor with papillary thyroid cancer or a benign thyroid nodule (not recorded which). Some clones in this sample may be carry-over from other donors' samples. Both conserved end residues are trimmed from each CDR3. A clone size is listed for some rows: how often the clone was seen (once, few, many), or a class if it is expanded.

CDR3 protein,clone size,V gene,J gene
ASSSRHGYT,once,TRBV12-3/TRBV12-4,TRBJ1-2
ASGQGAEGYT,medium-sized,TRBV6-1,TRBJ1-2
ASRTGTGGLEEKLF,few,TRBV6-1,TRBJ1-4
ASSYTRDKYEQY,NA,TRBV6-6,TRBJ2-7
ASSERGVYGYT,few,TRBV6-1,TRBJ1-2
ASSYSEDRINEQF,medium-sized,TRBV6-2/TRBV6-3,TRBJ2-1
ASSTGDTTDTQY,medium-sized,TRBV2,TRBJ2-3
ASSLLGYFIYGYT,few,TRBV7-9,TRBJ1-2
ASSRQGVSGNTIY,few,TRBV27,TRBJ1-3
SVEGGQGPPDTQY,many,TRBV29-1,TRBJ2-3
ASSTQAAGSYEQY,medium-sized,TRBV19,TRBJ2-7
ASRLSTGGEQY,many,TRBV3-1,TRBJ2-7
ASSLGVAGGGETQY,NA,TRBV6-1,TRBJ2-5
ASSLVGSEQF,NA,TRBV5-1,TRBJ2-1
ASRTFGQGVGEQY,NA,TRBV6-1,TRBJ2-7
ASSRLGGDTEAF,medium-sized,TRBV27,TRBJ1-1